This TCR beta chain is drawn from a study of memory CD4+ T cells and cytomegalovirus serostatus. Findings and limits, study-wide: A US-trained random forest predicted CMV serostatus with median AUC 0.91. CD4+ memory repertoires contained about 40% of the 164 reported CMV TCRbeta sequences.

Comment on this clone: The antigen is undetermined.

The sort gate was single viable CD3+CD4+CD8-CD45RO+ cells for memory CD4+ T cells. Produced via immunoSEQ multiplex PCR; TCRdb's table is partial and in-frame only. Of 60,000 to 70,000 clones listed, more than 75% are singletons. CDR1 is MNHNS, CDR2 SASEGT, per germline. CDR3 length: 14 residues. V lost 4 bases and J lost 4; bases outside the gene matches: 4. Source material: memory CD4+ T cells from blood. This clonotype was sampled from an adult in good health and CMV-seropositive. The chain uses TRBV6-1 and TRBJ1-5, with TRBD1 matching over 7 bases. The CDR3 protein is CASSARGRNQPQHF. As DNA, the CDR3 is TGTGCCAGCAGTGCCAGGGGGAGAAATCAGCCCCAGCATTTT.